This TCR beta chain was identified during a study of CD8+CD57+ T cells in acquired aplastic anemia. About the study: Sorted CD4+ and CD8+ cell DNA averaged approximately 3.4 ug. Average CD4+ read depth in healthy donors was about 10.8 million reads.

As to this clonotype: As yet, its antigen is unknown.

General study findings and limits: Any difference that existed in CD8+ Simpson's diversity between patients and controls was not significant. Some 29 shared CD8+ CDR3s appeared highly expressed within patients' immunodominant clones.

The V gene's germline CDR1 is LNHNV and CDR2 YYDKDF (reference sequence). V was cut by 5 bases and J by 2 bases, with 17 bases left in between. The CDR3 has 16 residues. Both TCR beta VDJ combination and CDR3 sequence profiling were carried out. Genomic DNA was the template for this profiling. TCRdb recomputed calls from the reads with MiXCR, one row per CDR3 protein. This table has 130,000 or so distinct CDR3 sequences, 40% to 45% appearing once. This TCR came from a human donor in good health, serving as a control. The specimen was sorted CD4+, CD8+, or CD8+CD57+ T cells (not recorded which) from PBMCs. This rearrangement joins TRBV15 to TRBJ2-3; D unresolved. CDR3 bases: TGTGCCACCAGCGCCCGAGCAGGACCCGCCACAGATACGCAGTATTTT. It specifies CATSARAGPATDTQYF.